The source of this T cell receptor (beta chain) is a study of blood T cell repertoires in COVID-19. Background on the study: There were acute and convalescent COVID-19 samples, and they came from the United States, Italy and Spain. Sources were T cells, B-cell-depleted T cells, or PBMCs; the material itself was cDNA or gDNA.

This CDR3 has 14 residues. The V end was cut by 4 bases, the J end by 6 bases, with 15 bases between. The germline V gene has CDR1 LGHDT and CDR2 YNNKEL (reference sequence). The authors' processing: Researchers report that nucleated cell counts were estimated from reference gene primer amplification. Using immunoSEQ multiplex PCR, the repertoire was profiled, and TCRdb retains in-frame clones only, with some absent. V, J and clone size are taken as reported in that table, and D and trimming were inferred from the DNA itself. The repertoire has 110,000 to 150,000 clones, approximately 81% of them found once; the top ten carry 8.2%.

The source material was peripheral blood. The receptor's source is a human donor in a cohort sampled during active COVID-19. This chain links TRBV3-1 (or the pseudogene TRBV3-2) with TRBJ1-2; maybe TRBD1 (5 bases). The CDR3 here is CASSPRARAHGYTF. DNA of the CDR3: TGTGCCAGCAGCCCACGGGCCAGGGCCCATGGCTACACCTTC.